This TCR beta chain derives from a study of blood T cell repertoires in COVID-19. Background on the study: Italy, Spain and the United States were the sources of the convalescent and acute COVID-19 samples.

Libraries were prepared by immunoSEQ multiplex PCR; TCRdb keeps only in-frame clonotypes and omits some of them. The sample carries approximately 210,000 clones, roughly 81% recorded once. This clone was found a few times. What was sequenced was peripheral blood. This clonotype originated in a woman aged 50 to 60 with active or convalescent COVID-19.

This chain's CDR3 is CASSGAKEQAWGYTF. The CDR3 nucleotides read TGTGCCAGCAGTGGGGCTAAGGAACAGGCATGGGGCTACACCTTC. The genes are TRBV6-4 and TRBJ1-2, with a tentative D call TRBD1 (5 bases). With 4 bases removed from V and 8 bases from J, the gap between germline ends came to 20 bases. Germline V gives CDR1 MRHNA, CDR2 SNTAGT. The CDR3 length is 15 residues.